The following is a TCR beta chain sequence with its context. This entry is derived from a study of cytomegalovirus exposure and HLA in healthy donors. Study-wide context: In an earlier analysis, around 100 million unique TCR beta sequences were found from 150 million to 200 million T cells.

V was pared by 2 bases and J by 4 bases, with 4 bases of the junction left unmatched. The V gene's germline CDR1 is SGHRS and CDR2 YFSETQ. The CDR3 is 14 amino acids. Amplification used 60 Vbeta primers and 13 Jbeta primers. The protocol was immunoSEQ multiplex PCR, while the TCRdb copy is restricted to in-frame clones and leaves out a portion. The sample's table shows some 120,000 clones. The chain carries TRBV5-1 and TRBJ1-1; 8 bases fit TRBD1. The clonotype originates from a woman aged 55-70 years in good health and CMV-seronegative. Sequenced material: PBMCs. CDR3 loop: CASSFGQGTTEAFF. The CDR3 DNA follows: TGCGCCAGCAGCTTCGGACAGGGTACCACTGAAGCTTTCTTT.